These 11 T cell receptor beta chains originate from one sample sequenced in a study of blood T cell repertoires in COVID-19. This table comes from immunoSEQ multiplex PCR, and its TCRdb copy is limited to in-frame clones, with some not included. The sample lists about 130,000 clones, around 88% occurring once. Sequencing input: peripheral blood. The receptors were sampled from a man in his fifties or sixties with acute or convalescent COVID-19.

This chain connects TRBV20-1 to TRBJ2-7, with D maybe TRBD1 (5 bases). V lost 6 bases and J lost 5, with 11 bases in between. The germline V gene has CDR1 DFQATT and CDR2 SNEGSKA (reference sequence). The CDR3 consists of 11 residues. As DNA, the CDR3 is TGCAGTGCCAGGACACGCGACGAGCAGTACTTC. Protein product: CSARTRDEQYF.

The chain joins TRBV18 to TRBJ2-7, with TRBD2 as a possible D gene (5 bases). V lost 3 bases to trimming and J lost 9 bases, with 18 bases between them. CDR3 length: 14 residues. CDR1 is KGHSH, CDR2 LQKENI, per germline. The CDR3 region is CASSPSSGSSGQYF. The CDR3 region has the DNA TGTGCCAGCTCACCGTCCAGCGGCTCTTCGGGGCAGTACTTC.

The rearrangement joins TRBV2 to TRBJ1-1; D not resolved. The germline V and J ends were trimmed by 6 bases and 2 bases, with 13 bases remaining between them. Germline V gene sequence: CDR1 SNHLY, CDR2 FYNNEI. The CDR3 is made up of 14 amino acids. CDR3 coding DNA: TGTGCCAGCAGGACTGACCCTATCAACACTGAAGCTTTCTTT. This codes for CASRTDPINTEAFF.

This clone was detected once. The V call is TRBV6-6, the J call TRBJ2-3, with D unclear. Trimming shortened V by 3 bases and J by 6 bases, and 13 bases separated the two germline ends. This CDR3 has 14 amino acids. From germline, CDR1 is MNHNY and CDR2 SVGAGI (reference sequence). Here the CDR3 reads CASSYRLGLDTQYF. In DNA, the CDR3 is TGTGCCAGCAGTTATCGGCTAGGTCTCGATACGCAGTATTTT.

V and J are TRBV5-1 and TRBJ2-3, with TRBD1 identical over 7 bases. Trimming at V came to 4 bases and at J to 5 bases, leaving 4 bases not matched to a gene. The CDR3 runs 13 residues. Germline assignment: CDR1 SGHRS and CDR2 YFSETQ. CDR3 sequence: CASSKGAEDTQYF. The DNA of the CDR3 is TGCGCCAGCAGCAAGGGGGCTGAAGATACGCAGTATTTT.

This clone was observed a handful of times. The CDR3 region is CASSYSSMSPYGYTF. The CDR3 DNA reads as TGTGCCAGCAGTTACTCGAGTATGAGTCCCTATGGCTACACCTTC. V usage is TRBV6-5 and J usage is TRBJ1-2; D not resolved. The CDR3 sequence is 15 residues long. Trimming removed 0 bases at V and 4 bases at J, with 12 bases between. The V gene's germline CDR1 is MNHEY and CDR2 SVGAGI.

This chain uses TRBV5-8 with TRBJ2-7; 10 nucleotides match TRBD1. Looked up from germline, CDR1 is SGHTS and CDR2 is YDEGEE. This CDR3 has 20 residues. With 1 base clipped from V and 0 bases from J, the junction kept 16 bases outside the gene matches. DNA of the CDR3: TGTGCCAGCAGCTTGACCGGGACAGGGGTTGCGGGAGCCCTCTCCTACGAGCAGTACTTC. This encodes CASSLTGTGVAGALSYEQYF.

The chain couples TRBV24-1 to TRBJ2-1, with 7 positions matching TRBD2. V lost 7 bases and J lost 2; bases outside the gene matches: 1. Germline loops: CDR1 KGHDR, CDR2 SFDVKD. The CDR3 totals 13 residues. This chain's CDR3 is CATSLAAYNEQFF. CDR3 coding DNA: TGTGCCACCAGCCTAGCGGCCTACAATGAGCAGTTCTTC.

The chain has TRBV9 and TRBJ1-4; the match to TRBD1 covers 7 bases. Germline V lookup: CDR1 SGDLS, CDR2 YYNGEE. The J segment lost 3 bases and the V segment lost 2 bases, leaving 7 bases of the junction unmatched. This CDR3 spans 16 amino acids. Written as DNA, the CDR3 is TGTGCCAGCAGCGTCGGCGACAGGGTATCTAATGAAAAACTGTTTTTT. Translated, it gives CASSVGDRVSNEKLFF.

This clone has only one observation. The rearrangement joins TRBV18 to TRBJ2-7; 8 nucleotides align to TRBD2. The V gene end was trimmed by 3 bases and the J gene end by 1 base; junction bases not matched to a gene: 5. Germline V gene lookup returns CDR1 KGHSH and CDR2 LQKENI. CDR3 size: 15 residues. CDR3 protein: CASSPPGGRSYEQYF. The CDR3 nucleotides are TGTGCCAGCTCACCTCCGGGGGGGAGATCCTACGAGCAGTACTTC.

J is TRBJ1-6 and V is TRBV6-6; 7 bases are a match to TRBD1. Per germline, CDR1 MNHNY and CDR2 SVGAGI (reference sequence). After removal of 6 bases from V and 7 bases from J, the junction contained 6 bases not matched to a gene. There are 14 residues in the CDR3. The CDR3: CASSRQGLNSPLHF. CDR3 nucleotides: TGTGCCAGCAGCCGACAGGGTTTAAATTCACCCCTCCACTTT.